This T cell receptor (beta chain) derives from a study of T cells in Graves' hyperthyroidism and ophthalmopathy. Overall study: Before any treatment, at initial diagnosis, peripheral blood was collected.

RNA transcripts served as the template for amplifying TCR beta CDR3 regions. HTBI primers drove first-round RT-PCR of the TCR CDR3. Via MiXCR, TCRdb re-called the multiplex PCR reads, giving one row per CDR3 protein. The repertoire holds around 430,000 distinct CDR3 sequences, with about 15% as singletons. Germline trimming cut 2 bases from V and 6 bases from J; bases unmatched to any gene: 21. Germline CDR1 and CDR2: SEHNR and FQNEAQ (reference sequence). This CDR3 is 21 amino acids long. The authors took PBMCs from 8.5 to 10 ml fresh peripheral blood. Material: blood. This TCR was sampled from a woman between 25 and 40 years old with Graves' hyperthyroidism. The rearrangement joins TRBV7-9 to TRBJ1-4, with 10 positions matching TRBD1. The CDR3 coding sequence is TGTGCCAGCAGCTTAAGAACGCGACAGGGGGCCGGAATGGATTGGGATGAAAAACTGTTTTTT. Translation: CASSLRTRQGAGMDWDEKLFF.